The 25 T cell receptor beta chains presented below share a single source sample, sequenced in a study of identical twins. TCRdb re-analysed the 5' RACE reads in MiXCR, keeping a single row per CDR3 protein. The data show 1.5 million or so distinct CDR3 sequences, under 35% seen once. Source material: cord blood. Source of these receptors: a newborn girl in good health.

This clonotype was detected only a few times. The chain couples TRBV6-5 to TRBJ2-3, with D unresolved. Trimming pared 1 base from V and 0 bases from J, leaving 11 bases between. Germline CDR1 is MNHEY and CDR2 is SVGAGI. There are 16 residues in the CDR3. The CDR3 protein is CASSYYYSRSTDTQYF. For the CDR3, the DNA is TGTGCCAGCAGTTACTACTATTCCAGGAGCACAGATACGCAGTATTTT.

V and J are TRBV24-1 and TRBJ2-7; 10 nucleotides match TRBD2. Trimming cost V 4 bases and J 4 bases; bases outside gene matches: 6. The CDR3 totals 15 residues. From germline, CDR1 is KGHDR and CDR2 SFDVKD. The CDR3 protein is CATSDPTSGLYEQYF. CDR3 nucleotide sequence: TGTGCCACCAGTGACCCGACTAGCGGGTTATACGAGCAGTACTTC.

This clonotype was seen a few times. CDR3 in amino acids: CASSQTPGLAGGIEQFF. The DNA for the CDR3 is TGCGCCAGCAGTCAAACCCCCGGACTAGCGGGAGGTATTGAGCAGTTCTTC. The chain recombines TRBV23-1 with TRBJ2-1, with 14 positions matching TRBD2. TRBV23-1 is noted as an ORF with a role that remains uncertain. This CDR3 is 17 amino acids long. The trim removed 2 bases at V and 9 bases at J, leaving 9 bases unmatched.

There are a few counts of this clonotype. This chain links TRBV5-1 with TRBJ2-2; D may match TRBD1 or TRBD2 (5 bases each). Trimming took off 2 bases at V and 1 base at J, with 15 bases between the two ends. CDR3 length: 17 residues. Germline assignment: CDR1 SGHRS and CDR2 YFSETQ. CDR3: CASSFWTGLKNTGELFF. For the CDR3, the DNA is TGCGCCAGCAGCTTTTGGACGGGGCTTAAGAACACCGGGGAGCTGTTTTTT.

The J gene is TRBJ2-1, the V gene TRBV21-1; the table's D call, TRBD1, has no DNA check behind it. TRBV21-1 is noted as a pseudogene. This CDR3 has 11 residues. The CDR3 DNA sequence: TGTGCCAGCAGCAAGCCGGGACAGCAGTTCTTC. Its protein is CASSKPGQQFF.

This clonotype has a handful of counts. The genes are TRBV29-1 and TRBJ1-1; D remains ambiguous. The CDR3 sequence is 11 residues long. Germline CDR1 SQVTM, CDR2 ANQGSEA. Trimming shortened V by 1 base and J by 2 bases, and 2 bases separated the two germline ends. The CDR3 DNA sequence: TGCAGCGTTGAAGCAAACACTGAAGCTTTCTTT. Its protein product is CSVEANTEAFF.

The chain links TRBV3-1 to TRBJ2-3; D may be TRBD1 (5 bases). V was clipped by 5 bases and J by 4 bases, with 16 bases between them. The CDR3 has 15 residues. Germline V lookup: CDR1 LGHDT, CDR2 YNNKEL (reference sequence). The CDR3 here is CASSYDRVFPDTQYF. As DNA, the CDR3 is TGTGCCAGCAGCTACGACAGAGTATTCCCAGATACGCAGTATTTT.

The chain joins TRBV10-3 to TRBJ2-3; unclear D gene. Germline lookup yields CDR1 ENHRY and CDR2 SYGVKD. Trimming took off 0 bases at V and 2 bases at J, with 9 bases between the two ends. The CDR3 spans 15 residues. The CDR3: CAISESNGNTDTQYF. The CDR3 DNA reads TGTGCCATCAGTGAGTCGAACGGCAACACAGATACGCAGTATTTT.

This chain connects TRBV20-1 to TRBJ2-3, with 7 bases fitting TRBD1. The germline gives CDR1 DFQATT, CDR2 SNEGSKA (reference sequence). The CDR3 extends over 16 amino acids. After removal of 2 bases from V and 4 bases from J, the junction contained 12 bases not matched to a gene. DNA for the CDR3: TGCAGTGCTAGAAACCCGAGACAGGGACGCGCAGATACGCAGTATTTT. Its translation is CSARNPRQGRADTQYF.

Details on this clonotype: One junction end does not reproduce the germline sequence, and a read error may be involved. This CDR3 is CVSSEGREGYTEAFF. CDR3 nucleotides: TGTGTCAGCAGCGAAGGGCGTGAGGGTTACACTGAAGCTTTCTTT. This chain joins TRBV11-1 and TRBJ1-1; D remains unclear. The germline V gene has CDR1 SGHAT and CDR2 FQDESV (reference sequence). CDR3 length: 15 residues.

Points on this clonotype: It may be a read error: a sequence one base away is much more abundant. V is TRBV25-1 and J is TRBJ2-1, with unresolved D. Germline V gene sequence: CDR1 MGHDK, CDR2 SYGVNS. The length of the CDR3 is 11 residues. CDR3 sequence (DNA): TGTGCCAGCAGAAGCTACAGTGAGCAGTTCTTC. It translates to CASRSYSEQFF.

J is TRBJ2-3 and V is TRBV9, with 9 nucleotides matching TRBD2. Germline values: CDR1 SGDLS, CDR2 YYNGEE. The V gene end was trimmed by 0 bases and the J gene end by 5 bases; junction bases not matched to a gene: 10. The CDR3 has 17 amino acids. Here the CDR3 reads CASSVGWRGGRLDTQYF. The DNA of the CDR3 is TGTGCCAGCAGCGTAGGGTGGCGGGGGGGCCGGTTAGATACGCAGTATTTT.

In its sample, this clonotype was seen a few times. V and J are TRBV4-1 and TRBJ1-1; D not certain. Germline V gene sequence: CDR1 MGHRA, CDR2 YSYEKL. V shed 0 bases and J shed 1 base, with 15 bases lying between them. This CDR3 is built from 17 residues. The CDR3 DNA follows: TGCGCCAGCAGCCAAGATCGGGGAGTAGTTGGGAACACTGAAGCTTTCTTT. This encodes CASSQDRGVVGNTEAFF.

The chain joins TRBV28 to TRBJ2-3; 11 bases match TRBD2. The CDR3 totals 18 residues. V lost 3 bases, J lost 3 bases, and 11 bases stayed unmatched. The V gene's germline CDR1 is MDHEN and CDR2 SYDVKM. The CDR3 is CASSFPILAGEGTDTQYF. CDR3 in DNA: TGTGCCAGCAGTTTCCCCATACTAGCGGGAGAAGGAACAGATACGCAGTATTTT.

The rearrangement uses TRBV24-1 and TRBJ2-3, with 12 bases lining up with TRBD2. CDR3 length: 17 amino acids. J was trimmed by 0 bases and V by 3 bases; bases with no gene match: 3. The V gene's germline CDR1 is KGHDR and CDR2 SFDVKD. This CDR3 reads CATSDRLAGASTDTQYF. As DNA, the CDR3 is TGTGCCACCAGTGATAGACTAGCGGGAGCGAGCACAGATACGCAGTATTTT.

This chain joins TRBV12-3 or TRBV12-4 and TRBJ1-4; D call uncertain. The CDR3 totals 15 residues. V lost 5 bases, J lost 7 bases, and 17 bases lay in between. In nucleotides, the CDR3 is TGTGCCAGCAGTCTGACGACCACCGCAGGTGAAAAACTGTTTTTT. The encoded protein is CASSLTTTAGEKLFF.

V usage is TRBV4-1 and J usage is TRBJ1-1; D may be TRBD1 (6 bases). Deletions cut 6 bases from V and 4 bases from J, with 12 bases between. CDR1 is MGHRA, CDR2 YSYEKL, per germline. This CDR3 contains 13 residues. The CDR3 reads CASRLGGVTEAFF. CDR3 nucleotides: TGCGCCAGCAGGTTAGGGGGAGTCACTGAAGCTTTCTTT.

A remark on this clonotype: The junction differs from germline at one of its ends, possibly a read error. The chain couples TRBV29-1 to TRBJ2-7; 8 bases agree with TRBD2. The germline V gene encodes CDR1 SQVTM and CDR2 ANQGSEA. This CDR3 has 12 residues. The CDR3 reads CGVGLDTYEQYF. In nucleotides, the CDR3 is TGCGGCGTGGGACTAGACACCTACGAGCAGTACTTC.

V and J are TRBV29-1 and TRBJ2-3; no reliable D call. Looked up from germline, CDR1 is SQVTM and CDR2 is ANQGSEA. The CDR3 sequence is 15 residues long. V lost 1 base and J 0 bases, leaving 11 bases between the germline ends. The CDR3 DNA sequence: TGCAGCGTTGAAGGCGGAGATTCTAGCACAGATACGCAGTATTTT. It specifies CSVEGGDSSTDTQYF.

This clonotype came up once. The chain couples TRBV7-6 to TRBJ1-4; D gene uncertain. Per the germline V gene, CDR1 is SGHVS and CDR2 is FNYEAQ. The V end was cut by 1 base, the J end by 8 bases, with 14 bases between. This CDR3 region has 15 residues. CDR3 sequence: CASSLGNSLVEKLFF. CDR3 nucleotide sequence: TGTGCCAGCAGCTTAGGAAACAGTTTAGTGGAAAAACTGTTTTTT.

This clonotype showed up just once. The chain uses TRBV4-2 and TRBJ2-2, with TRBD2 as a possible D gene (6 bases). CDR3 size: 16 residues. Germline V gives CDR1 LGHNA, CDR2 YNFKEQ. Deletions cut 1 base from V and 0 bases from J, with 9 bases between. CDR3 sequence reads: CASSQAGTSNTGELFF. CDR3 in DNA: TGTGCCAGCAGCCAAGCCGGGACTTCGAACACCGGGGAGCTGTTTTTT.

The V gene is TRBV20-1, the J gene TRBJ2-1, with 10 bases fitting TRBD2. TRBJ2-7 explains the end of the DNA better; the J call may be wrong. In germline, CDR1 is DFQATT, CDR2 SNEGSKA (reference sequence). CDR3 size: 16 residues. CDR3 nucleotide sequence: TGCAGTGCTAGAACCAATCTAGCGGGAGTGTCAAATGAGCAGTACTTC. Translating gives CSARTNLAGVSNEQYF.

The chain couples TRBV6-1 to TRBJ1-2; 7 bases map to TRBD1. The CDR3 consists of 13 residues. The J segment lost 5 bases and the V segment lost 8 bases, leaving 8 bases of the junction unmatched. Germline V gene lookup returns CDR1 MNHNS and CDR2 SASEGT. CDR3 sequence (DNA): TGTGCCAGCCGGAGACAGGGCTTGTATGGCTACACCTTC. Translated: CASRRQGLYGYTF.

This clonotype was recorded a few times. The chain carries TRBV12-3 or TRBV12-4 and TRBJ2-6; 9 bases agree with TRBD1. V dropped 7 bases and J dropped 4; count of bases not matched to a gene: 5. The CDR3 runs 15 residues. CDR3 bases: TGTGCCAGCACCTGGGACAGGGCCGGGGCCAACGTCCTGACTTTC. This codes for CASTWDRAGANVLTF.

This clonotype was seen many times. CDR3 amino acids: CASTAGGDTQYF. CDR3 DNA sequence: TGTGCCAGCACGGCAGGGGGAGATACGCAGTATTTT. The chain carries TRBV2 and TRBJ2-3; TRBD1 agrees at 7 bases. Germline trimming cut 7 bases from V and 5 bases from J; bases unmatched to any gene: 3. The germline gives CDR1 SNHLY, CDR2 FYNNEI. CDR3 size: 12 residues.